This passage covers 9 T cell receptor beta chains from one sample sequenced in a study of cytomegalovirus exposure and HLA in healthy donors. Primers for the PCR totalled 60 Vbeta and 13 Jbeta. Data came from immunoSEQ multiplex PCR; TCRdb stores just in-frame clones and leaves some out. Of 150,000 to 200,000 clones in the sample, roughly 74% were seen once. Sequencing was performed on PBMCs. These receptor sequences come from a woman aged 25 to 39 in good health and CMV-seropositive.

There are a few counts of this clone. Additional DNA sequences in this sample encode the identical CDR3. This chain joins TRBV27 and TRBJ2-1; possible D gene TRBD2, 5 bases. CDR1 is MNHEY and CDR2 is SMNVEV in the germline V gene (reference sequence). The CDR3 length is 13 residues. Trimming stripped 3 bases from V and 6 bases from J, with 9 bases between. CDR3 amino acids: CASSLGSVNEQFF. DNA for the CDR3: TGTGCCAGCAGTTTGGGTAGCGTCAATGAGCAGTTCTTC.

The CDR3 DNA is TGTGCCACCAGCAGAGATAGGGGGACGGGAACCTACAATGAGCAGTTCTTC. Protein sequence: CATSRDRGTGTYNEQFF. This sequence joins TRBV15 and TRBJ2-1; D may be TRBD1 (6 bases). Trimming removed 0 bases at V and 2 bases at J, with 14 bases between. This CDR3 spans 17 amino acids. Germline-derived CDR1 and CDR2 are LNHNV and YYDKDF (reference sequence).

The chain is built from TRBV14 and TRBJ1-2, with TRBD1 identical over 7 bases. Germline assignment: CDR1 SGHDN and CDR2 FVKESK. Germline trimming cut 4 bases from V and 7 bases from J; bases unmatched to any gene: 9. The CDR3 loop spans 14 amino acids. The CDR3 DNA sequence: TGTGCCAGCAGCCGTTTCGAGGGGGCTCGTGGCTACACCTTC. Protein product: CASSRFEGARGYTF.

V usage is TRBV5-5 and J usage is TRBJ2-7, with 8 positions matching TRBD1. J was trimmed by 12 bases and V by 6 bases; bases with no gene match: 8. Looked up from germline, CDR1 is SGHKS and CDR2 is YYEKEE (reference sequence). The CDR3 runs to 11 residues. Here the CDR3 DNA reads TGTGCCAGCAACCGCGACGGGACAGGGTACTTC. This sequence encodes CASNRDGTGYF. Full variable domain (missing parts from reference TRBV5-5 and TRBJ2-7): DAGVTQSPTHLIKTRGQQVTLRCSPISGHKSVSWYQQVLGQGPQFIFQYYEKEERGRGNFPDRFSARQFPNYSSELNVNALLLGDSALYLCASNRDGTGYFGPGTRLTVT.

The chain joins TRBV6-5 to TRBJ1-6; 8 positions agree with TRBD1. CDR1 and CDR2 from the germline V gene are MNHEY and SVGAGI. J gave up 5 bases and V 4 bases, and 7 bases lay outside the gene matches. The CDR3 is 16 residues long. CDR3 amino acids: CASSLGQGMDNSPLHF. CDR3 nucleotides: TGTGCCAGCAGTTTAGGACAGGGAATGGATAATTCACCCCTCCACTTT.

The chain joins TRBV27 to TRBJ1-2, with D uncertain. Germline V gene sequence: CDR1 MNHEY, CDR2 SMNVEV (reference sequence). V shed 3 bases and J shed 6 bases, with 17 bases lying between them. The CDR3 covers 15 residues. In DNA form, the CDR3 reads TGTGCCAGCAGTTTTCGTCCAGTCCTTCTGGATGGCTACACCTTC. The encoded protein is CASSFRPVLLDGYTF.

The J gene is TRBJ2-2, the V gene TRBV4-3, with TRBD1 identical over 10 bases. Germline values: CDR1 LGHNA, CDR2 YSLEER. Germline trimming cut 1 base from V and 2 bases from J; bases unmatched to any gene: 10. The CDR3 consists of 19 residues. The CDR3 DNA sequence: TGCGCCAGCAGCCAAGTCTGGGACAGGGGTGGGGAAAACACCGGGGAGCTGTTTTTT. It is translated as CASSQVWDRGGENTGELFF.

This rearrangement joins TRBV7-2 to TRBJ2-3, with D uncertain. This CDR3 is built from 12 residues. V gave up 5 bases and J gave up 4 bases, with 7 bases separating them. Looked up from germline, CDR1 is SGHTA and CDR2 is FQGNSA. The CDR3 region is CASSRNPDTQYF. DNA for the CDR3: TGTGCCAGCAGCCGTAATCCAGATACGCAGTATTTT.

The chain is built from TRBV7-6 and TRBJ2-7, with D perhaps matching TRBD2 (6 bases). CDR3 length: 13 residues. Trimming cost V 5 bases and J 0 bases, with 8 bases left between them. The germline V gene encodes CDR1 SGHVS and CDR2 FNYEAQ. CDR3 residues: CASSRTNSYEQYF. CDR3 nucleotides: TGTGCCAGCAGCCGGACTAACTCCTACGAGCAGTACTTC.